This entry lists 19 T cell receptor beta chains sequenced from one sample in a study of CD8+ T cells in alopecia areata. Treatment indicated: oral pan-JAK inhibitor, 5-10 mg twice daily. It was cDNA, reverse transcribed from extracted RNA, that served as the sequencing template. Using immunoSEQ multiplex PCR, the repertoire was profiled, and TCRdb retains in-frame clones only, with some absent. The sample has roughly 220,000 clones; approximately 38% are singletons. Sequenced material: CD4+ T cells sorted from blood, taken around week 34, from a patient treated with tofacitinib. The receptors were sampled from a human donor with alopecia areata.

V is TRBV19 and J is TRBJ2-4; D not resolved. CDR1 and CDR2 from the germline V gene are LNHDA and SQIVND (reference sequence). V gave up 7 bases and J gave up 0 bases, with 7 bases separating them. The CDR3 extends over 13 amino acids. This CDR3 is CASTTGAKNIQYF. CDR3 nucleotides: TGTGCCAGTACCACCGGAGCCAAAAACATTCAGTACTTC.

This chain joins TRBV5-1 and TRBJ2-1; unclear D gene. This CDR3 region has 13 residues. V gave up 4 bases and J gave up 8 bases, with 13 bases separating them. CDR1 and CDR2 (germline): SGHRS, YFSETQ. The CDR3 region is CASSKQRVYEQFF. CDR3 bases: TGCGCCAGCAGCAAGCAAAGGGTATATGAGCAGTTCTTC.

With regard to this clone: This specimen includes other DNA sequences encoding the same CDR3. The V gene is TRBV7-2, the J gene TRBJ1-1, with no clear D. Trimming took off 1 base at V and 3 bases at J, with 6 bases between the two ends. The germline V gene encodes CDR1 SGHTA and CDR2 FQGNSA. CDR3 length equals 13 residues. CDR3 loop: CASSLDRDTEAFF. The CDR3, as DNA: TGTGCCAGCAGCTTAGACCGGGACACTGAAGCTTTCTTT.

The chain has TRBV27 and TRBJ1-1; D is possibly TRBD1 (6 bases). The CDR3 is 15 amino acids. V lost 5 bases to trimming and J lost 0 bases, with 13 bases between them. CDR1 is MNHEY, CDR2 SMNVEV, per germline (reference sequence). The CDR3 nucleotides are TGTGCCAGCAGTAGCCCCGGACAGCTGAACACTGAAGCTTTCTTT. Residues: CASSSPGQLNTEAFF.

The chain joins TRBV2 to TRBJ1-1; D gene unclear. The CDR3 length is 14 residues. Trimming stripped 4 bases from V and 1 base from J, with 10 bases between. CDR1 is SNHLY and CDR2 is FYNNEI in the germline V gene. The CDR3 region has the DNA TGTGCCAGCAGTGCGCGGCAGACGAACACTGAAGCTTTCTTT. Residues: CASSARQTNTEAFF.

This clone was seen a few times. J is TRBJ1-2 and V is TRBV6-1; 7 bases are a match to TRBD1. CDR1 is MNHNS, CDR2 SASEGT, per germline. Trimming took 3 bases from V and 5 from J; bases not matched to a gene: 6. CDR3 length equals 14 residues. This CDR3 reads CASSETGTGYGYTF. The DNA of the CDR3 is TGTGCCAGCAGTGAGACAGGGACGGGGTATGGCTACACCTTC.

The CDR3 DNA reads as TGTGCCAGCAGCTTAGAGGAGCGGACAGTCCAGTTCTTC. Its protein product is CASSLEERTVQFF. The rearrangement links TRBV7-9 to TRBJ2-1; tentatively, D is TRBD1 (6 bases). This CDR3 is 13 amino acids long. Germline loops: CDR1 SEHNR, CDR2 FQNEAQ (reference sequence). V gave up 1 base and J gave up 13 bases, with 14 bases separating them.

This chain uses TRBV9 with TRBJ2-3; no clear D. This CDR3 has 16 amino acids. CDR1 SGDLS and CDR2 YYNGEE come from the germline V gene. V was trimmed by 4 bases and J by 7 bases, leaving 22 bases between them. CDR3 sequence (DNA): TGTGCCAGCAGCCAATCTCGGGCAGTTGGAACAAATACGCAGTATTTT. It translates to CASSQSRAVGTNTQYF.

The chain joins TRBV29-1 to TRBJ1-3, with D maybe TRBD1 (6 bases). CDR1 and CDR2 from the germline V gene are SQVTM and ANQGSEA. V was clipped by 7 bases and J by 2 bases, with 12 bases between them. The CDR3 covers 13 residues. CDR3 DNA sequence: TGCAGCGCTACAACAGGGACTGGAAACACCATATATTTT. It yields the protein CSATTGTGNTIYF. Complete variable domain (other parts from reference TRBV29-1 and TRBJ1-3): SAVISQKPSRDICQRGTSLTIQCQVDSQVTMMFWYRQQPGQSLTLIATANQGSEATYESGFVIDKFPISRPNLTFSTLTVSNMSPEDSSIYLCSATTGTGNTIYFGEGSWLTVV.

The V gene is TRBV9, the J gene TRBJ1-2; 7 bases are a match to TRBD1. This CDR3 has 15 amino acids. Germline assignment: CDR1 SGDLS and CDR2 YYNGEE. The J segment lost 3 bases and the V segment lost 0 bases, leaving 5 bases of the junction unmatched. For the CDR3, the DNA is TGTGCCAGCAGCGTAGGACAGGGCACCTACTATGGCTACACCTTC. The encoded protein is CASSVGQGTYYGYTF.

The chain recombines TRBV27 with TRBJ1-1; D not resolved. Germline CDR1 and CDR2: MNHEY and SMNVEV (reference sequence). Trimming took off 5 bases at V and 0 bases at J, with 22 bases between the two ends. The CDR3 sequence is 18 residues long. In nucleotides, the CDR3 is TGTGCCAGCAGTCCGAGGATACCGGGTCTTCTTATGAACACTGAAGCTTTCTTT. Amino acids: CASSPRIPGLLMNTEAFF.

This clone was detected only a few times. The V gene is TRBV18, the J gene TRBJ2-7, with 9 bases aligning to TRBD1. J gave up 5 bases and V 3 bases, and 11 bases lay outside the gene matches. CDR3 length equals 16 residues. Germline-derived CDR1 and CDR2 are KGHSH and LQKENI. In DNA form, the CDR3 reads TGTGCCAGCTCACCCCGTGCGGGACAGGGTACCCACGAGCAGTACTTC. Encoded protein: CASSPRAGQGTHEQYF.

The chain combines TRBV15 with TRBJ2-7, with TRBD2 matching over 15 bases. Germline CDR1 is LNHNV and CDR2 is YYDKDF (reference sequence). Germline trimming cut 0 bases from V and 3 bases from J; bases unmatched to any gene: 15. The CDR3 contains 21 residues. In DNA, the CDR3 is TGTGCCACCAGCAGAGAGTCCCCCCTTTTCGGACTAGCGGGAGGGTTCTACGAGCAGTACTTC. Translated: CATSRESPLFGLAGGFYEQYF.

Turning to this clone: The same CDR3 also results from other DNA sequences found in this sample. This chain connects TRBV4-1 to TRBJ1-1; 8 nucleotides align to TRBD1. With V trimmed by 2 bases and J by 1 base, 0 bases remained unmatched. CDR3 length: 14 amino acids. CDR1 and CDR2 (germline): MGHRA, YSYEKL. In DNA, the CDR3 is TGCGCCAGCAGCCAAACAGGGGGGAACACTGAAGCTTTCTTT. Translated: CASSQTGGNTEAFF.

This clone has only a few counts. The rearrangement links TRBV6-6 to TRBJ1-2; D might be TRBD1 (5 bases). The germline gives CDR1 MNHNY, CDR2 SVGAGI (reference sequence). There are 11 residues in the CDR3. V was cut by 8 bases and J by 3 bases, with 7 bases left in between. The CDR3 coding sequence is TGTGCCAGCGGGACGGACTATGGCTACACCTTC. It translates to CASGTDYGYTF.

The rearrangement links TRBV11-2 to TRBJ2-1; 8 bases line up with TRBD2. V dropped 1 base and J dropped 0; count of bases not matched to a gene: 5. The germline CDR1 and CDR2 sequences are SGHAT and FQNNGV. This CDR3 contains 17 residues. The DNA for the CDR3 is TGTGCCAGCAGCTTAGTTTGGGGACTAGGCTCCTACAATGAGCAGTTCTTC. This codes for CASSLVWGLGSYNEQFF.

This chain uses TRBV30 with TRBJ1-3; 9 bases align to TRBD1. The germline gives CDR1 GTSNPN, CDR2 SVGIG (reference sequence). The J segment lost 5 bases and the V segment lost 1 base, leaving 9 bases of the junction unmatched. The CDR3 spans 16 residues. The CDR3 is CAWSGPGTGIRNTIYF. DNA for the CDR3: TGTGCCTGGAGTGGCCCCGGGACAGGGATAAGAAACACCATATATTTT.

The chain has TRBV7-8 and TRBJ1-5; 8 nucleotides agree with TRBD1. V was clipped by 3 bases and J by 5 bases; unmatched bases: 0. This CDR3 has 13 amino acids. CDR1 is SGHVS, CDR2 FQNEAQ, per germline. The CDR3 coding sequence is TGTGCCAGCAGCTTGGACAGGGATCAGCCCCAGCATTTT. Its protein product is CASSLDRDQPQHF.

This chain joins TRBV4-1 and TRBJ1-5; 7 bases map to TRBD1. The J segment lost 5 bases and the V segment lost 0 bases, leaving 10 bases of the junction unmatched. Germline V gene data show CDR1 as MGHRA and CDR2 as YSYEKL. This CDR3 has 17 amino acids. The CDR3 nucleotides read TGCGCCAGCAGCCAAGAATTTGGCAGGGGGACTGATCAGCCCCAGCATTTT. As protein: CASSQEFGRGTDQPQHF.